Sequencing of this TCR beta chain was carried out in a study of OX40 agonist ivuxolimab in advanced cancers. Across the whole study: Every 2 weeks, patients received ivuxolimab intravenously, dosed at 0.01 to 10 mg/kg. Cohort: approximately 83% men, mean age approximately 60, aged about 20 to 85. General study points: Among the lowest levels of clonal expansion were found in partial responders at 0.1-3.0 mg/kg.

V lost 5 bases, J lost 1 base, and 7 bases stayed unmatched. Germline V gene lookup returns CDR1 SGHNT and CDR2 YENEEA. The CDR3 extends over 16 amino acids. A remark on this clone: Its antigen is undetermined.

Sequencing used immunoSEQ multiplex PCR; TCRdb keeps in-frame clones, though not all of them. This sample has around 68,000 clones, with around 93% found just once. This TCR was recovered from an adult with an advanced solid tumor such as melanoma, head and neck, liver or kidney cancer. This sequence joins TRBV11-3 and TRBJ2-5, with 10 nucleotides matching TRBD2. The starting material was CD4+ or CD8+ T cells sorted from blood, obtained in a trial of the OX40 agonist ivuxolimab. The CDR3 DNA follows: TGTGCCAGCAGCCTACGACTAGCGGGCCGCCAAGAGACCCAGTACTTC. It codes for CASSLRLAGRQETQYF.